These T cell receptor beta chains were read from a single sample in a study of Ad26.COV2.S vaccination and SARS-CoV-2 variants. Data came from immunoSEQ multiplex PCR; TCRdb stores just in-frame clones and leaves some out. The repertoire holds 350,000 to 400,000 clones, approximately 89% seen once, with 1.5% to 2% in the top ten. The sample here was peripheral blood, taken in a trial of Ad26.COV2.S vaccine versus placebo. These receptors came from a person between 18 and 65 years old who received the Ad26.COV2.S COVID-19 vaccine or a placebo. Each CDR3 is given with its conserved first and last residue. The D gene is left open where the match is weak. Clone size, where shown, is once, few, many, or a class for clones that have expanded.

v_call: TRBV28
j_call: TRBJ1-1
d_call: -
clone_size: once
cdr3_nt: TGTGCCAGCAGTTTACGCGGCAGACCAATGAACACTGAAGCTTTCTTT
cdr3_aa: CASSLRGRPMNTEAFF

v_call: TRBV3-1/TRBV3-2
j_call: TRBJ1-1
d_call: TRBD1
clone_size: once
cdr3_nt: TGTGCCAGCAGCCCCAGAGGGGGCCGCGCGAACACTGAAGCTTTCTTT
cdr3_aa: CASSPRGGRANTEAFF

v_call: TRBV14
j_call: TRBJ2-7
d_call: -
clone_size: -
cdr3_nt: TGTGCCAGCAGCCAAGCCGAGCTCTCCCCCGAGCAGTACTTC
cdr3_aa: CASSQAELSPEQYF

v_call: TRBV11-3
j_call: TRBJ1-4
d_call: -
clone_size: -
cdr3_nt: TGTGCCAGCAGCTCAGTACGGGGAAACGAAAAACTGTTTTTT
cdr3_aa: CASSSVRGNEKLFF

v_call: TRBV10-3
j_call: TRBJ2-3
d_call: TRBD1
clone_size: -
cdr3_nt: TGTGCCATCAGTGAGTCGACAGGGCACACAGATACGCAGTATTTT
cdr3_aa: CAISESTGHTDTQYF

v_call: TRBV2
j_call: TRBJ2-7
d_call: TRBD2
clone_size: -
cdr3_nt: TGTGCCAGCAGGCTAGCGGGAGTTCAGCAGTACTTC
cdr3_aa: CASRLAGVQQYF

v_call: TRBV5-1
j_call: TRBJ2-1
d_call: TRBD2
clone_size: -
cdr3_nt: TGCGCCAGCAGCTTTGGGACTAGCGCCGAGAATGAGCAGTTCTTC
cdr3_aa: CASSFGTSAENEQFF

v_call: TRBV7-3
j_call: TRBJ2-3
d_call: -
clone_size: -
cdr3_nt: TGTGCCAGCAGCACCTCTAGCACAGATACGCAGTATTTT
cdr3_aa: CASSTSSTDTQYF

v_call: TRBV27
j_call: TRBJ2-7
d_call: -
clone_size: once
cdr3_nt: TGTGCCAGCAGTTCCAAGGTTGGAGGGAACTGGAACTACGAGCAGTACTTC
cdr3_aa: CASSSKVGGNWNYEQYF

v_call: TRBV28
j_call: TRBJ2-3
d_call: -
clone_size: -
cdr3_nt: TGTGCCAGCAGTTTTATTTGGCCGACTTCAGATACGCAGTATTTT
cdr3_aa: CASSFIWPTSDTQYF

v_call: TRBV15
j_call: TRBJ2-7
d_call: -
clone_size: few
cdr3_nt: TGTGCCACCAGCCCCGGGGGCTACGAGCAGTACTTC
cdr3_aa: CATSPGGYEQYF

v_call: TRBV4-3
j_call: TRBJ2-2
d_call: TRBD1
clone_size: once
cdr3_nt: TGCGCCAGCAGCCGCGGACAGGGCGGGACCGGGGAGCTGTTTTTT
cdr3_aa: CASSRGQGGTGELFF

v_call: TRBV7-2
j_call: TRBJ1-1
d_call: -
clone_size: -
cdr3_nt: TGTGCCAGCAGCCGTTCGGGGTACCGGGGGGACACTGAAGCTTTCTTT
cdr3_aa: CASSRSGYRGDTEAFF

v_call: TRBV10-3
j_call: TRBJ2-3
d_call: TRBD2
clone_size: -
cdr3_nt: TGTGCCATCAGTGAGCCTTTGTCTAGCGGGAGGTCCCCCCCAGATACGCAGTATTTT
cdr3_aa: CAISEPLSSGRSPPDTQYF

v_call: TRBV11-2
j_call: TRBJ1-2
d_call: -
clone_size: -
cdr3_nt: TGTGCCAGCAGCCCCCCAGGGGTGGGCTATGGCTACACCTTC
cdr3_aa: CASSPPGVGYGYTF

v_call: TRBV5-1
j_call: TRBJ2-1
d_call: TRBD2
clone_size: -
cdr3_nt: TGCGCCAGCAGCTTGATAGCGGGAGGGGGTGAGCAGTTCTTC
cdr3_aa: CASSLIAGGGEQFF

v_call: TRBV28
j_call: TRBJ1-5
d_call: -
clone_size: -
cdr3_nt: TGTGCCAGCAGCCTCCTTGGGGGCCCCTATGGTCCCCAGCATTTT
cdr3_aa: CASSLLGGPYGPQHF

v_call: TRBV5-5
j_call: TRBJ2-7
d_call: TRBD2
clone_size: -
cdr3_nt: TGTGCCAGCAGCCTCCTGGCTAATCTAGCGGGAGGTTACGAGCAGTACTTC
cdr3_aa: CASSLLANLAGGYEQYF

v_call: TRBV28
j_call: TRBJ1-2
d_call: -
clone_size: -
cdr3_nt: TGTGCCAGCAGTTTAGGGGGTAACTATGGCTACACCTTC
cdr3_aa: CASSLGGNYGYTF

v_call: TRBV7-8
j_call: TRBJ1-5
d_call: -
clone_size: -
cdr3_nt: TGTGCCAGCAGCTTAGGGGGGCGGCAGCCCCAGCATTTT
cdr3_aa: CASSLGGRQPQHF

v_call: TRBV27
j_call: TRBJ1-4
d_call: -
clone_size: -
cdr3_nt: TGTGCCAGCAAGACGGCGGCTAATGAAAAACTGTTTTTT
cdr3_aa: CASKTAANEKLFF

v_call: TRBV5-4
j_call: TRBJ2-5
d_call: -
clone_size: -
cdr3_nt: TGTGCCAGCAGCTTGGACAGGTCGCAAGAGACCCAGTACTTC
cdr3_aa: CASSLDRSQETQYF